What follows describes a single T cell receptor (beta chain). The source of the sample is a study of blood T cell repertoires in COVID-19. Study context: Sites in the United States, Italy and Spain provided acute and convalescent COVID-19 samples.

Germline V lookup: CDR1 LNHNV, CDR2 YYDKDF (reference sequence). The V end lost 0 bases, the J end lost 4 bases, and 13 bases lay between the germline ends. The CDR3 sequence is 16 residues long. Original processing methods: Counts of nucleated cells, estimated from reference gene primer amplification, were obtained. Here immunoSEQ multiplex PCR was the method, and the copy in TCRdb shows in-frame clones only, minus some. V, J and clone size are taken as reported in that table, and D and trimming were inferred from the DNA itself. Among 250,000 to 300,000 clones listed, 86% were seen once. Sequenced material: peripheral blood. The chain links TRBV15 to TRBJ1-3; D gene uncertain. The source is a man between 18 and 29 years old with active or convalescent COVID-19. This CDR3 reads CATSREKRATGNTIYF. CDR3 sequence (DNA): TGTGCCACCAGCAGAGAGAAAAGAGCTACGGGAAACACCATATATTTT. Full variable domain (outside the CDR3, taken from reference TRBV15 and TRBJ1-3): DAMVIQNPRYQVTQFGKPVTLSCSQTLNHNVMYWYQQKSSQAPKLLFHYYDKDFNNEADTPDNFQSRRPNTSFCFLDIRSPGLGDTAMYLCATSREKRATGNTIYFGEGSWLTVV.